One and the same sample provided the 5 T cell receptor beta chains below, sequenced in a study of T cell repertoires in cytomegalovirus infection. TCRdb re-called the reads with MiXCR, one entry per CDR3 protein. Counted here are around 280,000 distinct CDR3 sequences, around 13% occurring once; the ten biggest clones make up roughly 8.9%. Specimen: PBMCs. These receptor sequences come from a human donor in good health (CMV status not recorded). Some clones in this sample may be carry-over from other donors' samples.

This clonotype was detected ten times or more. The gene calls are TRBV28 and TRBJ2-7; 9 bases fit TRBD1. The CDR3 consists of 14 residues. V gave up 6 bases and J gave up 3 bases; unmatched junction bases: 6. From germline, CDR1 is MDHEN and CDR2 SYDVKM. CDR3 bases: TGTGCCAGCAGACCGGGACAGGGACACTACGAGCAGTACTTC. Translation: CASRPGQGHYEQYF.

This clonotype was found many times. This chain uses TRBV28 with TRBJ1-1; 9 bases map to TRBD1. Germline V gene data show CDR1 as MDHEN and CDR2 as SYDVKM. The CDR3 spans 13 residues. J lost 10 bases, V lost 4 bases, and 7 bases had no gene match. CDR3 DNA: TGTGCCAGCAGTTCCCGGGACAGGGTTGGAGCTTTCTTT. Translating it yields CASSSRDRVGAFF.

Ten or more counts support this clonotype. CDR3 protein: CASSPGGVAGGPGYF. CDR3 sequence (DNA): TGTGCCAGCAGCCCCGGGGGGGTAGCGGGAGGACCGGGGTACTTC. The V gene is TRBV7-2, the J gene TRBJ2-7, with TRBD2 matching over 10 bases. V shed 5 bases, J shed 12 bases, and the junction held 16 bases outside the gene matches. The length of the CDR3 is 15 residues. From germline, CDR1 is SGHTA and CDR2 FQGNSA.

The rearrangement links TRBV29-1 to TRBJ2-2; the match to TRBD1 covers 10 bases. Germline CDR1 SQVTM, CDR2 ANQGSEA. V lost 8 bases, J lost 5 bases, and 5 bases stayed unmatched. The CDR3 contains 13 residues. CDR3 nucleotide sequence: TGCAGCTCGACAGGGGGCAGAACCGGGGAGCTGTTTTTT. Its protein product is CSSTGGRTGELFF.

This chain uses TRBV5-4 with TRBJ2-1, with TRBD2 matching 7 bases. The germline gives CDR1 SGHNT, CDR2 YYREEE (reference sequence). The ends lost 1 base at V and 7 bases at J; junction bases unmatched: 14. There are 17 residues in the CDR3. CDR3 coding DNA: TGTGCCAGCAGCTTGAGCCTCCGAAACGGGGGGACTAATGAGCAGTTCTTC. This sequence encodes CASSLSLRNGGTNEQFF. Drawing the rest from reference TRBV5-4 and TRBJ2-1, the complete variable domain is ETGVTQSPTHLIKTRGQQVTLRCSSQSGHNTVSWYQQALGQGPQFIFQYYREEENGRGNFPPRFSGLQFPNYSSELNVNALELDDSALYLCASSLSLRNGGTNEQFFGPGTRLTVL.